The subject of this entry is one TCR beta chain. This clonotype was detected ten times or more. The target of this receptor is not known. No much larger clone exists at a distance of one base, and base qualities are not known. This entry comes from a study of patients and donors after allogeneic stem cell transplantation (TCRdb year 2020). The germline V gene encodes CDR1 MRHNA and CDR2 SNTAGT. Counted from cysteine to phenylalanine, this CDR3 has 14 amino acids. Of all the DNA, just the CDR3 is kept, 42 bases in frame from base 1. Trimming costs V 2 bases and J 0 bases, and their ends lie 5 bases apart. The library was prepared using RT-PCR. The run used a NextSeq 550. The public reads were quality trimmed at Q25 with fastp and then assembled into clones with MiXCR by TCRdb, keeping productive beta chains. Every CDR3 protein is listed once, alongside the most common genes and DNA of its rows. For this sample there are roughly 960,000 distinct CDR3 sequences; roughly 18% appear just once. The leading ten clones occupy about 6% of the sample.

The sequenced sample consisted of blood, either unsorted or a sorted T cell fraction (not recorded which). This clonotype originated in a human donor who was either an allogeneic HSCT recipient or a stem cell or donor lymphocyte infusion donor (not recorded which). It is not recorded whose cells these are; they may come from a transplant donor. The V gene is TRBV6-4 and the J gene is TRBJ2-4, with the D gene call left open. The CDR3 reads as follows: CASSDNVAKNIQYF. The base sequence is TGTGCCAGCAGTGACAATGTAGCCAAAAACATTCAGTACTTC.